These 19 T cell receptor beta chains came from one sample sequenced in a study of cytomegalovirus exposure and HLA in healthy donors. PCR involved 60 Vbeta and 13 Jbeta primers. The data were produced by immunoSEQ multiplex PCR, yet TCRdb's version contains in-frame clones alone and is incomplete. The table records approximately 150,000 clones, about 80% of them present only once. The sample consisted of PBMCs. The receptors here all came from a man aged 35 to 55 in good health and CMV-seronegative.

The rearrangement links TRBV28 to TRBJ1-5; tentative D call: TRBD1 (5 bases). V lost 4 bases to trimming and J lost 5 bases, with 12 bases between them. The length of the CDR3 is 14 residues. Per germline, CDR1 MDHEN and CDR2 SYDVKM. The CDR3 DNA reads as TGTGCCAGCAGTTCCGGGACTCGGGATCAGCCCCAGCATTTT. Its translation: CASSSGTRDQPQHF.

About this clone: One junction end does not reproduce the germline sequence, and a read error may be involved. The chain links TRBV2 to TRBJ1-2; 10 bases align to TRBD1. CDR1 SNHLY and CDR2 FYNNEI come from the germline V gene. The CDR3 consists of 15 residues. CDR3 sequence reads: CASSVSRQGAYGHTF. The CDR3 DNA is TGTGCCAGCAGTGTTTCGAGACAGGGGGCCTATGGCCACACCTTC.

About this clone itself: A read error may account for a junction end that differs from germline. This chain links TRBV6-6 with TRBJ2-4; 10 bases are shared with TRBD2. From germline, CDR1 is MNHNY and CDR2 SVGAGI (reference sequence). This CDR3 comprises 16 residues. Here the CDR3 reads CASSRPLAGGTNSQYF. CDR3 coding DNA: TGTGCCAGCAGCCGACCCTTAGCGGGAGGAACGAACAGTCAGTACTTC.

The rearrangement uses TRBV7-9 and TRBJ2-1, with TRBD2 matching 9 bases. V lost 3 bases to trimming and J lost 7 bases; unmatched junction nucleotides: 10. Germline V CDR1 and CDR2: SEHNR, FQNEAQ (reference sequence). This CDR3 contains 16 residues. CDR3 nucleotides: TGTGCCAGCAGCTTCCCGGGTAGCGGGAGTCGGAATGAGCAGTTCTTC. Residues: CASSFPGSGSRNEQFF. Variable domain in full (rest from reference TRBV7-9 and TRBJ2-1): DTGVSQNPRHKITKRGQNVTFRCDPISEHNRLYWYRQTLGQGPEFLTYFQNEAQLEKSRLLSDRFSAERPKGSFSTLEIQRTEQGDSAMYLCASSFPGSGSRNEQFFGPGTRLTVL.

The V call is TRBV7-9, the J call TRBJ2-7, with 7 bases lining up with TRBD1. J lost 3 bases, V lost 0 bases, and 8 bases had no gene match. This CDR3 region has 16 residues. Germline V lookup: CDR1 SEHNR, CDR2 FQNEAQ (reference sequence). CDR3 residues: CASSLAPLRQGYEQYF. The DNA for the CDR3 is TGTGCCAGCAGCTTAGCCCCCCTTCGACAGGGCTACGAGCAGTACTTC.

This chain connects TRBV5-6 to TRBJ1-5; TRBD1 matches at 10 bases. V was clipped by 4 bases and J by 3 bases; unmatched bases: 7. The CDR3 is 16 residues long. Germline assignment: CDR1 SGHDT and CDR2 YYEEEE. The CDR3, as DNA: TGTGCCAGCAGCCCGACAGGGGGCAAGGCCAATCAGCCCCAGCATTTT. It translates to CASSPTGGKANQPQHF.

The chain is built from TRBV10-2 and TRBJ2-6; 9 bases agree with TRBD1. Germline CDR1 and CDR2: WSHSY and SAAADI. The length of the CDR3 is 20 residues. V was pared by 3 bases and J by 0 bases, with 12 bases of the junction left unmatched. The CDR3 region has the DNA TGCGCCAGCAGTGATATCAGGGGGACAGGGTTCCTCTCTGGGGCCAACGTCCTGACTTTC. This translates into CASSDIRGTGFLSGANVLTF.

The CDR3 sequence is CAWETFSSRAFF. The DNA of the CDR3 is TGTGCCTGGGAGACATTTTCTTCCCGAGCTTTCTTT. The chain carries TRBV30 and TRBJ1-1; D is uncertain. From germline, CDR1 is GTSNPN and CDR2 SVGIG (reference sequence). With 5 bases removed from V and 10 bases from J, the gap between germline ends came to 17 bases. The CDR3 is 12 residues long.

CDR3 residues: CASSQKIGATNEKLFF. The CDR3 DNA sequence: TGCGCCAGCAGCCAAAAGATCGGGGCAACTAATGAAAAACTGTTTTTT. The chain joins TRBV4-1 to TRBJ1-4, with no clear D. Germline assignment: CDR1 MGHRA and CDR2 YSYEKL. Trimming took 2 bases from V and 0 from J, leaving 10 bases between them. The CDR3 sequence is 16 residues long.

V and J are TRBV7-6 and TRBJ2-5; 8 positions match TRBD2. The ends lost 2 bases at V and 3 bases at J; junction bases unmatched: 5. CDR3 length: 15 residues. CDR1 and CDR2 from the germline V gene are SGHVS and FNYEAQ. Written as DNA, the CDR3 is TGTGCCAGCAGCTTAACCGGGACTAGTAAAGAGACCCAGTACTTC. The encoded protein is CASSLTGTSKETQYF.

This chain uses TRBV28 with TRBJ2-1; 13 nucleotides agree with TRBD2. This CDR3 spans 16 amino acids. Germline lookup yields CDR1 MDHEN and CDR2 SYDVKM. After removal of 3 bases from V and 10 bases from J, the junction contained 9 bases not matched to a gene. The CDR3 loop is CASSFRLAGGLLEQFF. In DNA, the CDR3 is TGTGCCAGCAGTTTCCGACTAGCGGGAGGTTTATTAGAGCAGTTCTTC.

The rearrangement uses TRBV5-1 and TRBJ2-3, with D tentatively TRBD1 (6 bases). Trimming took 0 bases from V and 3 from J, leaving 11 bases between them. CDR1 is SGHRS and CDR2 is YFSETQ in the germline V gene. The CDR3 has 15 amino acids. CDR3 in amino acids: CASSLARGPTDTQYF. The CDR3 DNA reads as TGCGCCAGCAGCTTGGCCAGGGGACCAACAGATACGCAGTATTTT.

The chain has TRBV7-9 and TRBJ2-1, with 8 bases aligning to TRBD1. Trimming at V came to 0 bases and at J to 13 bases, leaving 2 bases not matched to a gene. CDR1 is SEHNR, CDR2 FQNEAQ, per germline (reference sequence). This CDR3 has 12 amino acids. CDR3 sequence (DNA): TGTGCCAGCAGCTTAGCTGGACAGGGCCAGTTCTTC. Translation gives CASSLAGQGQFF.

The chain links TRBV9 to TRBJ2-5; 10 positions match TRBD2. The trim removed 0 bases at V and 4 bases at J, leaving 0 bases unmatched. Per germline, CDR1 SGDLS and CDR2 YYNGEE. The CDR3 has 14 amino acids. The CDR3 nucleotides read TGTGCCAGCAGCGTAGCTAGCGGGAGAGAGACCCAGTACTTC. Translating it yields CASSVASGRETQYF.

The chain is built from TRBV28 and TRBJ2-2, with 13 bases matching TRBD2. With V trimmed by 2 bases and J by 5 bases, 8 bases remained unmatched. CDR1 is MDHEN, CDR2 SYDVKM, per germline. This CDR3 is 18 amino acids long. The DNA of the CDR3 is TGTGCCAGCAGTTTAACCCGACTAGCGGGAGGTCCAACCGGGGAGCTGTTTTTT. Translated: CASSLTRLAGGPTGELFF.

CDR3 amino acids: CASSQSPLRVPSAKNIQYF. The CDR3 DNA sequence: TGTGCCAGCAGCCAATCACCTTTGCGGGTGCCGAGCGCCAAAAACATTCAGTACTTC. The rearrangement uses TRBV14 and TRBJ2-4; D is perhaps TRBD2 (5 bases). The CDR3 runs 19 residues. Deletions cut 2 bases from V and 1 base from J, with 21 bases between. The V gene's germline CDR1 is SGHDN and CDR2 FVKESK.

The V and J genes are TRBV10-1 and TRBJ2-3; TRBD1 matches at 7 bases. This CDR3 comprises 16 residues. CDR1 and CDR2 (germline): WNHNN, SYGVQD (reference sequence). V shed 3 bases, J shed 1 base, and the junction held 7 bases outside the gene matches. The CDR3 DNA reads as TGCGCCAGCAGTGATCCCAGACAGGGACGCACAGATACGCAGTATTTT. Its translation: CASSDPRQGRTDTQYF.

The rearrangement links TRBV2 to TRBJ2-1, with a tentative D call TRBD2 (5 bases). The V and J ends lost 4 bases and 0 bases respectively, with 13 bases between them. The CDR3 spans 16 residues. Germline V gene sequence: CDR1 SNHLY, CDR2 FYNNEI. The CDR3 reads CASSAGLMSSYNEQFF. The CDR3 region has the DNA TGTGCCAGCAGTGCCGGACTGATGAGCTCCTACAATGAGCAGTTCTTC.

This clone has a single count. The V call is TRBV6-5, the J call TRBJ2-3, with D perhaps matching TRBD2 (7 bases). Germline V CDR1 and CDR2: MNHEY, SVGAGI. The germline V and J ends were trimmed by 4 bases and 0 bases, with 11 bases remaining between them. The CDR3 extends over 15 amino acids. Here the CDR3 reads CASSSEGGSTDTQYF. The CDR3 DNA reads as TGTGCCAGCAGTTCAGAGGGGGGGAGCACAGATACGCAGTATTTT.